This TCR beta chain appears in the sequencing data of a study of T cell clonotyping in hematopoietic cell transplantation. TCRdb's copy holds only in-frame clones and misses some; the assay was immunoSEQ multiplex PCR. The data hold thousands of clones, with around four fifths observed a single time. Per the germline V gene, CDR1 is SGHAT and CDR2 is FQDESV (reference sequence). The CDR3 has 14 residues. The V gene end was trimmed by 0 bases and the J gene end by 8 bases; junction bases not matched to a gene: 4. Time point reported: recipient sample about 28 days before transplant, after cytoreduction.

This TCR was sampled from a man between 60 and 70 years old with acute myeloid leukemia. Some clones in this sample may be carry-over from other donors' samples. This material consisted of peripheral blood mononuclear cells, taken before stem cell transplant. The gene calls are TRBV11-1 and TRBJ1-2, with 9 bases matching TRBD1. The CDR3 region has the DNA TGTGCCAGCAGCTTAGCAGGGACAGGGTACGGCTACACCTTC. Protein sequence: CASSLAGTGYGYTF.